Below are 6 T cell receptor beta chains sequenced from a single sample in a study of T cells in Graves' hyperthyroidism and ophthalmopathy. RNA transcripts were the template for amplifying TCR beta CDR3 regions. An initial round of RT-PCR targeting the TCR CDR3 relied on the HTBI primer set. One entry per CDR3 protein results from TCRdb running MiXCR on the multiplex PCR reads. The repertoire holds about 290,000 distinct CDR3 sequences, with roughly 15% as singletons. Sequencing was carried out using blood. These receptors originate from a woman aged 25 to 39 with Graves' hyperthyroidism that later progressed to Graves' ophthalmopathy.

The chain carries TRBV10-3 and TRBJ1-4; D is ambiguous. The CDR3 spans 14 residues. Deletions cut 3 bases from V and 5 bases from J, with 10 bases between. Germline V CDR1 and CDR2: ENHRY, SYGVKD. The CDR3 DNA reads as TGTGCCATCAGTGAACGTCAATCAAATGAAAAACTGTTTTTT. It codes for CAISERQSNEKLFF.

This clonotype has a handful of counts. The chain combines TRBV6-1 with TRBJ2-1; 11 bases are a match to TRBD2. The length of the CDR3 is 17 residues. Germline CDR1 MNHNS, CDR2 SASEGT. V shed 5 bases, J shed 4 bases, and the junction held 10 bases outside the gene matches. The DNA for the CDR3 is TGTGCCAGCAGTTCCTTGACTAGCGGGGTTATTTACAATGAGCAGTTCTTC. The encoded protein is CASSSLTSGVIYNEQFF.

This clonotype turned up a few times. V is TRBV5-5 and J is TRBJ1-1, with D tentatively TRBD1 (5 bases). V was trimmed by 2 bases and J by 0 bases, leaving 11 bases between them. The V gene's germline CDR1 is SGHKS and CDR2 YYEKEE (reference sequence). This CDR3 comprises 15 residues. As DNA, the CDR3 is TGTGCCAGCAGCTTACGGGGGTTCATGAACACTGAAGCTTTCTTT. Its translation: CASSLRGFMNTEAFF.

This clonotype was detected a few times. This sequence joins TRBV4-3 and TRBJ2-1, with TRBD2 as a possible D gene (5 bases). Trimming removed 0 bases from V and 5 bases from J, with 8 bases in between. The germline gives CDR1 LGHNA, CDR2 YSLEER. The CDR3 extends over 14 amino acids. This CDR3 reads CASSQDTGNNEQFF. The DNA of the CDR3 is TGCGCCAGCAGCCAAGATACGGGAAACAATGAGCAGTTCTTC.

The rearrangement links TRBV5-4 to TRBJ2-7; D perhaps matches TRBD2 (6 bases). The germline V gene encodes CDR1 SGHNT and CDR2 YYREEE (reference sequence). Trimming pared 4 bases from V and 5 bases from J, leaving 16 bases between. The CDR3 consists of 14 residues. CDR3: CASSRGRETHEQYF. CDR3 coding DNA: TGTGCCAGCAGCCGCGGACGGGAGACCCACGAGCAGTACTTC. The full variable domain, rest sourced from reference TRBV5-4 and TRBJ2-7, is ETGVTQSPTHLIKTRGQQVTLRCSSQSGHNTVSWYQQALGQGPQFIFQYYREEENGRGNFPPRFSGLQFPNYSSELNVNALELDDSALYLCASSRGRETHEQYFGPGTRLTVT.

This clonotype was observed many times. This chain joins TRBV5-1 and TRBJ2-7, with a weak D call TRBD2 (7 bases). The V and J ends lost 3 bases and 5 bases respectively, with 12 bases between them. Looked up from germline, CDR1 is SGHRS and CDR2 is YFSETQ. This CDR3 has 13 amino acids. CDR3 region: CASSWRGHDEQYF. The CDR3 DNA sequence: TGCGCCAGCAGCTGGCGGGGGCACGACGAGCAGTACTTC.